This T cell receptor beta chain derives from a study of blood T cell repertoires in COVID-19. Study in general: Acute and convalescent COVID-19 samples came from the United States, Italy and Spain.

In the study's own analysis: Reference gene primer amplification yielded estimated nucleated cell counts. Using immunoSEQ multiplex PCR, the repertoire was profiled, and TCRdb retains in-frame clones only, with some absent. For V, J and clone size, that table is used; D and trimming come from the DNA. In the table there are fewer than 200,000 clones, roughly 85% of which are singletons. The participants were between roughly 18 and 100 years old and came from 20 to 30 US areas. Symptom resolution, clearance, or two negative PCRs marked the recovered donors of Cohort 3. The sample was PBMCs or T cells enriched from blood (not recorded which). The TCR comes from a woman between 18 and 29 years old who had recovered from COVID-19.

This CDR3 reads CARSLTGQAKKNEKLFF. The CDR3 coding sequence is TGTGCCAGAAGCTTAACCGGACAAGCTAAAAAGAATGAAAAACTGTTTTTT. V gene TRBV5-3 combines with J gene TRBJ1-4; a possible D gene is TRBD1 (5 bases). TRBV5-3 is an ORF, with its function uncertain. Trimming took off 2 bases at V and 5 bases at J, with 19 bases between the two ends. The CDR3 extends over 17 amino acids.